The sequence of this T cell receptor (beta chain) was determined in a study of cytomegalovirus exposure and HLA in healthy donors. Points from the study as a whole: Specificity for CMV antigens was confirmed in vitro for a few of the CMV-associated chains. Being productive about 90% or about 30% of the time was typical of most TCR beta V segments in an earlier analysis.

This clone is a singleton in its sample. What it binds is not known. PCR involved 60 Vbeta and 13 Jbeta primers. Repertoires were generated with immunoSEQ multiplex PCR, while TCRdb's copy carries only in-frame clones and drops some. The table lists roughly 140,000 clones, more than 70% of them singletons. This CDR3 is 16 amino acids long. Per the germline V gene, CDR1 is SGHDT and CDR2 is YYEEEE. Germline trimming cut 1 base from V and 4 bases from J; bases unmatched to any gene: 7. The genes are TRBV5-6 and TRBJ2-3, with TRBD2 matching 9 bases. This TCR derives from a woman in her forties or fifties in good health and CMV-seronegative. Sequences were obtained from PBMCs. The CDR3 DNA follows: TGTGCCAGCAGCTTGCTTCCTAGCGGGGCTGCAGATACGCAGTATTTT. Translated, it gives CASSLLPSGAADTQYF.